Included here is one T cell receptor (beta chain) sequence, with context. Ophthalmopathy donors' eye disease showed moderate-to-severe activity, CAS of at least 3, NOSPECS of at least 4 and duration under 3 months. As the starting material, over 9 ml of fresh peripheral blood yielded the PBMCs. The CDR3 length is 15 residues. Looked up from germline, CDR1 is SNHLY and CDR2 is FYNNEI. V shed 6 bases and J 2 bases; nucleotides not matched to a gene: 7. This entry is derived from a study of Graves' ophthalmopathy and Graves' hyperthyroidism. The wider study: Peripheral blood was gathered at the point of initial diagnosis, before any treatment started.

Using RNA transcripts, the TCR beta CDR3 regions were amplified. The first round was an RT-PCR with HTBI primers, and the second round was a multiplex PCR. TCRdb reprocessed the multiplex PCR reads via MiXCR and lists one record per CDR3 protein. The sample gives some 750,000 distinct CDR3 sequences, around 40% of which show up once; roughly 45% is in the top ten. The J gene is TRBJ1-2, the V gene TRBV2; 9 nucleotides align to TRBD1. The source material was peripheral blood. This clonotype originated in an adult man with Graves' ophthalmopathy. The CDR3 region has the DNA TGTGCCAGCAGGGAGGGGACAGGGATCAACTATGGCTACACCTTC. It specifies CASREGTGINYGYTF.